Below are 4 T cell receptor beta chains sequenced from a single sample in a study of cytomegalovirus exposure and HLA in healthy donors. With 60 Vbeta and 13 Jbeta primers, the PCR was carried out. Only in-frame clones appear in the TCRdb table, and some are missing; sequencing was by immunoSEQ multiplex PCR. Of some 180,000 clones in the sample, about 81% were seen once. Sequencing was done on a sample of PBMCs. These receptors came from a man aged 35-49 years in good health and CMV-seronegative.

As regards this clone: It is unclear where the CDR3 begins or ends on the DNA, so no DNA is shown, and the CDR3 is as TCRdb lists it. The V call is TRBV7-9, the J call TRBJ2-1; the table's D call of TRBD2 was not tested on the DNA. Germline CDR1 is SEHNR and CDR2 is FQNEAQ (reference sequence). With termini counted, the CDR3 has 16 amino acids. The CDR3 protein is CASSPSVASGIVRRFF.

This clone was observed a single time. The chain is built from TRBV5-4 and TRBJ2-1, with 15 positions matching TRBD2. The CDR3 totals 15 residues. Losses at the gene ends were 0 bases for V and 9 bases for J; bases not matched to a gene: 1. Germline V gene lookup returns CDR1 SGHNT and CDR2 YYREEE (reference sequence). CDR3: CASSLAGLAGGEQFF. CDR3 DNA sequence: TGTGCCAGCAGCTTGGCGGGACTAGCGGGAGGTGAGCAGTTCTTC.

This clone has a handful of counts. This chain links TRBV27 with TRBJ2-7; 7 nucleotides align to TRBD2. The germline CDR1 and CDR2 sequences are MNHEY and SMNVEV (reference sequence). The CDR3 runs 17 residues. V was pared by 6 bases and J by 4 bases, with 18 bases of the junction left unmatched. This CDR3 reads CASSLGGGQGELYEQYF. CDR3 nucleotide sequence: TGTGCCAGCAGCCTGGGGGGGGGTCAGGGTGAACTATACGAGCAGTACTTC.

The gene calls are TRBV2 and TRBJ1-2, with 7 nucleotides matching TRBD1. CDR3 length: 15 amino acids. Unmatched junction bases numbered 11, after V lost 6 bases and J lost 4 bases. Germline values: CDR1 SNHLY, CDR2 FYNNEI. The CDR3 is CASSGGGGGIYGYTF. The CDR3 DNA reads as TGTGCCAGCAGCGGGGGGGGAGGGGGCATCTATGGCTACACCTTC.